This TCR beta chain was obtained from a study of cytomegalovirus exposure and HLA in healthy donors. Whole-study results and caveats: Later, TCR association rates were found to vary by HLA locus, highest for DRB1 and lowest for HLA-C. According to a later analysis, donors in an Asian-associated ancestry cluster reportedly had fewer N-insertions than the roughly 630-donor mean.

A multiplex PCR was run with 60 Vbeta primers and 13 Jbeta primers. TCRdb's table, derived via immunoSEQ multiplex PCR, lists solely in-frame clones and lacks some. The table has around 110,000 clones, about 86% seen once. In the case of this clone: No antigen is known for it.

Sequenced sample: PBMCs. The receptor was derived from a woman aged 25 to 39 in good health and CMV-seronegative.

CDR3 in amino acids: CASSYTFSGSPDTQYF. The CDR3 nucleotides read TGTGCCAGCAGTTACACATTTAGCGGGAGCCCAGATACGCAGTATTTT. The V and J genes are TRBV6-5 and TRBJ2-3, with 9 positions matching TRBD2. In germline, CDR1 is MNHEY, CDR2 SVGAGI. The ends lost 2 bases at V and 4 bases at J; junction bases unmatched: 7. The CDR3 is 16 residues long.